This record covers a single T cell receptor beta chain. The antigen is unknown. The CDR3 extends over 13 amino acids. The V end was cut by 11 bases, the J end by 0 bases, with 13 bases between. CDR1 is MDHEN and CDR2 is SYDVKM in the germline V gene. This specimen comes from a study of cytomegalovirus exposure and HLA in healthy donors. PCR involved 60 Vbeta and 13 Jbeta primers. Clones were sequenced by immunoSEQ multiplex PCR, and TCRdb holds only the in-frame ones, with some missing. Of about 180,000 clones listed, about 81% are singletons. Broader study findings: Later analysis suggested most CMV-associated TCR beta chains were HLA-restricted.

Sequencing was done on a sample of PBMCs. This chain connects TRBV28 to TRBJ1-1; a possible D gene is TRBD1 (5 bases). This sequence was found in a man in his forties in good health and CMV-seronegative. CDR3 coding DNA: TGTGCCGGGGGGTCACGGATGAACACTGAAGCTTTCTTT. It codes for CAGGSRMNTEAFF.